This T cell receptor beta chain stems from a study of tumor-infiltrating lymphocytes in primary liver carcinoma. In the study overall: All patients had surgically resected primary liver carcinoma. Tumors were staged T1-T3 N0M0 and measured about 4 to 11 cm across.

Germline V gene data show CDR1 as GTSNPN and CDR2 as SVGIG (reference sequence). The CDR3 totals 12 residues. Trimming removed 5 bases from V and 6 bases from J, with 13 bases in between. Germline DNA was extracted too, while blood RNA derived from unsorted whole blood. Starting material of 450 to 500 ng total RNA yielded TCR beta cDNA via a constant-region primer. Construction of TCR beta libraries relied on three successive nested multiplex PCR rounds employing slightly modified ARM-PCR. TRBV1-TRBV30 forward and Cbeta reverse primers drove the first two approximately 10-cycle rounds. TCRdb used MiXCR to reprocess the multiplex PCR reads, holding one entry per CDR3 protein. The sample has 300,000 to 400,000 distinct CDR3 sequences, approximately 64% seen once.

This receptor was identified in a man aged 35-49 years with primary liver carcinoma and hepatitis B virus infection. The rearrangement links TRBV30 to TRBJ1-1, with D unclear. The sample comprised peripheral blood. CDR3 residues: CAWLALASEAFF. For the CDR3, the DNA is TGTGCCTGGTTGGCCCTTGCGTCTGAAGCTTTCTTT.